The sequence of this T cell receptor (beta chain) was determined in a study of CD4 and CD8 cells across lung adenocarcinoma regions. V shed 3 bases, J shed 4 bases, and the junction held 10 bases outside the gene matches. Germline values: CDR1 SGHNT, CDR2 YENEEA. The CDR3 totals 16 residues. Samples came from patients with localized non-small cell lung adenocarcinoma. TCRdb re-called the PCR reads with MiXCR, one entry per CDR3 protein. The table shows under 7,500 distinct CDR3 sequences, with 40% to 60% occurring only once. This receptor was obtained from a female donor with lung adenocarcinoma. The CD4 and CD8 labels of this study may be unreliable. Sequenced material: CD4+ T cells from the center of a lung tumor. V usage is TRBV11-3 and J usage is TRBJ2-3, with 7 bases fitting TRBD1. DNA of the CDR3: TGTGCCAGCAGCTTGCCCAGGGGGTTCGTGGCAGATACGCAGTATTTT. Protein: CASSLPRGFVADTQYF.